This T cell receptor (beta chain) derives from a study of regulatory T cells in long-lasting Graves disease. This clonotype was observed a handful of times. Time point specified: persistent/refractory GD, antithyroid drugs over 5 years with positive TRAb. From RNA extracted from PBMCs, the TCR library was made. CDR3 length: 15 amino acids. Germline V gives CDR1 MDHEN, CDR2 SYDVKM. The V and J ends lost 2 bases and 1 base respectively, with 9 bases between them. Relying on iRepertoire HTBI primers and Arm-PCR of CDR3 regions, the team built TCR beta libraries. TCRdb re-called the multiplex PCR reads through MiXCR, storing one row per CDR3 protein. The data show about 470,000 distinct CDR3 sequences, about 20% seen once.

The genes are TRBV28 and TRBJ1-3; TRBD1 is a possible D gene (5 bases). The sequence was obtained from a female donor with Graves disease. Sequencing used peripheral blood mononuclear cells (PBMCs), obtained when the disease was refractory, from a patient treated with antithyroid drugs. The DNA for the CDR3 is TGTGCCAGCAGTTTAGCCTCAGGGTCTGGAAACACCATATATTTT. Translation: CASSLASGSGNTIYF.